What follows are 4 T cell receptor beta chains derived from one specimen sequenced in a study of T cell responses to AZD1222 COVID-19 vaccine. Produced via immunoSEQ multiplex PCR; TCRdb's table is partial and in-frame only. The sample includes under 120,000 clones, 92% seen only once; the top ten take roughly 1.1%. This material consisted of peripheral blood, taken on day 0 of AZD1222 vaccination. Receptors originate from an adult in good health.

The rearrangement uses TRBV7-2 and TRBJ1-5; D is perhaps TRBD1 (5 bases). The germline V and J ends were trimmed by 2 bases and 7 bases, with 9 bases remaining between them. Germline CDR1 SGHTA, CDR2 FQGNSA. The CDR3 length is 13 residues. CDR3 DNA: TGTGCCAGCAGCTTAAACCGGGACCAGCCCCAGCATTTT. Its translation: CASSLNRDQPQHF.

The rearrangement uses TRBV6-6 and TRBJ2-7, with 7 bases fitting TRBD2. Germline trimming cut 2 bases from V and 6 bases from J; bases unmatched to any gene: 7. CDR3 length: 14 residues. CDR1 and CDR2 (germline): MNHNY, SVGAGI (reference sequence). The CDR3 nucleotides read TGTGCCAGCAGTTACGGGAATAGCGGGCGCGAGCAGTACTTC. Translation gives CASSYGNSGREQYF.

J is TRBJ2-2 and V is TRBV11-2; D unresolved. From germline, CDR1 is SGHAT and CDR2 FQNNGV. The CDR3 sequence is 13 residues long. Trimming took 5 bases from V and 5 from J, leaving 9 bases between them. The CDR3 sequence: CASSPTDTGELFF. In DNA, the CDR3 is TGTGCCAGCAGCCCGACGGATACCGGGGAGCTGTTTTTT.

The gene calls are TRBV27 and TRBJ1-2; the match to TRBD1 covers 7 bases. Germline CDR1 reads MNHEY; CDR2 reads SMNVEV (reference sequence). The J segment lost 1 base and the V segment lost 5 bases, leaving 1 base of the junction unmatched. This CDR3 has 13 amino acids. The CDR3 loop is CASSPGGNYGYTF. Written as DNA, the CDR3 is TGTGCCAGCAGTCCAGGGGGTAACTATGGCTACACCTTC.